The 5 T cell receptor beta chains reported below all come from one sample, sequenced in a study of blood T cell repertoires in COVID-19 (dated by TCRdb to the early 2020s). The library was obtained by the immunoSEQ multiplex PCR assay. TCRdb holds this immuneACCESS table with in-frame rearrangements only. Some clones are missing; in checked studies, unresolved V genes explain under half, and the rest has no known cause. The sample data list 250,000 to 350,000 clones, and 70% to 90% of these were observed just once. The ten largest clones represent approximately 8.8% of the sample. The sample comprised peripheral blood. The receptors were sampled from a young man with active or convalescent COVID-19.

As DNA, the CDR3 is TGCGCCAGCAGTGTGTTCCGGGGGGGCCAAGAAAATGAGCAGTTCTTC. It encodes CASSVFRGGQENEQFF. The rearrangement links TRBV10-1 to TRBJ2-1; 8 bases line up with TRBD2. V shed 4 bases and J 7 bases; nucleotides not matched to a gene: 12. Germline CDR1 is WNHNN and CDR2 is SYGVQD (reference sequence). The CDR3 runs to 16 residues.

The chain combines TRBV5-6 with TRBJ1-6; D perhaps matches TRBD1 (5 bases). The CDR3 extends over 13 amino acids. Germline values: CDR1 SGHDT, CDR2 YYEEEE. V dropped 3 bases and J dropped 10 bases, with 11 bases sitting between them. CDR3 nucleotide sequence: TGTGCCAGCAGCTCCAGGGTGGGATCACCCCTCCACTTT. Translating gives CASSSRVGSPLHF.

This chain joins TRBV6-2 or TRBV6-3 and TRBJ1-1, with D possibly matching TRBD1 (5 bases). The V gene lost 0 bases and the J gene lost 5 bases, with 13 bases spanning the gap. The CDR3 contains 15 residues. Germline lookup yields CDR1 MNHEY and CDR2 SVGEGT. Written as DNA, the CDR3 is TGTGCCAGCAGTTACTCCGATCGGGGGTCAACTGAAGCTTTCTTT. Residues: CASSYSDRGSTEAFF.

The chain uses TRBV5-4 and TRBJ2-2; a possible D gene is TRBD1 (6 bases). The CDR3 consists of 15 residues. V was shortened by 2 bases and J by 4 bases, with 12 bases between the two germline ends. From germline, CDR1 is SGHNT and CDR2 YYREEE (reference sequence). CDR3 loop: CASSLQGSATGELFF. The CDR3 nucleotides read TGTGCCAGCAGCTTACAGGGTTCGGCCACCGGGGAGCTGTTTTTT.

The rearrangement uses TRBV4-3 and TRBJ1-2; D call uncertain. Trimming took off 1 base at V and 1 base at J, with 13 bases between the two ends. This CDR3 comprises 16 residues. Germline-derived CDR1 and CDR2 are LGHNA and YSLEER. The CDR3 region is CASSQVAARRNYGYTF. The DNA of the CDR3 is TGCGCCAGCAGCCAAGTAGCGGCGAGACGTAACTATGGCTACACCTTC.